This entry features one TCR beta chain sequence. Trimming pared 5 bases from V and 4 bases from J, leaving 12 bases between. This CDR3 has 14 residues. The germline V gene encodes CDR1 PRHDT and CDR2 FYEKMQ (reference sequence). These data come from a study of T cells after somatic rescue of genetic block. The data were produced by immunoSEQ multiplex PCR, yet TCRdb's version contains in-frame clones alone and is incomplete. Altogether fewer than 150,000 clones are present, 75% to 95% being singletons, with the ten largest covering roughly 1.5%. Source material: peripheral blood mononuclear cells (PBMCs). This sequence joins TRBV13 and TRBJ1-3; no firm D call. The source is a woman younger than 35. The CDR3 spells CASSLRGSGNTIYF. CDR3 DNA sequence: TGTGCCAGCAGCCTGCGTGGGTCCGGAAACACCATATATTTT.